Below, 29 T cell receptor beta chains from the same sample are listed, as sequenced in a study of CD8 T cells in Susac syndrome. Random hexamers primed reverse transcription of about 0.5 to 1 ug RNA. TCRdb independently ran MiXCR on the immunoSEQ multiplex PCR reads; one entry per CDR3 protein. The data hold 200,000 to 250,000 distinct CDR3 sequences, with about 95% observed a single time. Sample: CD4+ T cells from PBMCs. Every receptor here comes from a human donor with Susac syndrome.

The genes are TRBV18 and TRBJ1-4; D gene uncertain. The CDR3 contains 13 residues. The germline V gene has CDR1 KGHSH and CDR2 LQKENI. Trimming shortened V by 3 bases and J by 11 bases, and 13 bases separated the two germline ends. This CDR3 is CASSPESTEKLFF. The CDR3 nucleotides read TGTGCCAGCTCACCCGAGAGCACGGAGAAACTGTTTTTT.

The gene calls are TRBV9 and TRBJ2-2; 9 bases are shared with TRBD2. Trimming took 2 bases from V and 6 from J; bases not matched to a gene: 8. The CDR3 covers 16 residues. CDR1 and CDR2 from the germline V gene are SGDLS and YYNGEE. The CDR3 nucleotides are TGTGCCAGCAGCGTGACTAGCGGAGTGCTGGCCGGGGAGCTGTTTTTT. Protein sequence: CASSVTSGVLAGELFF.

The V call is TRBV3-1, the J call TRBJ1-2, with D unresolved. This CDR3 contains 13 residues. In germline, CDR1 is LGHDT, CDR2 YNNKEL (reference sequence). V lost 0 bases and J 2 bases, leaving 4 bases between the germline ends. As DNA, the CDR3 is TGTGCCAGCAGCCAAGAGGAGAACTATGGCTACACCTTC. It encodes CASSQEENYGYTF.

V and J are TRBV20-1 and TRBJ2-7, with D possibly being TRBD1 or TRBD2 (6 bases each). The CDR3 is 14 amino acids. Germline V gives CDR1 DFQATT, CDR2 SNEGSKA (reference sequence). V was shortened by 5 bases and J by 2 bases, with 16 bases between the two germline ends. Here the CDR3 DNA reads TGCAGTGCTGCACGGGGGCCTACACCCTACGAGCAGTACTTC. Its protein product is CSAARGPTPYEQYF.

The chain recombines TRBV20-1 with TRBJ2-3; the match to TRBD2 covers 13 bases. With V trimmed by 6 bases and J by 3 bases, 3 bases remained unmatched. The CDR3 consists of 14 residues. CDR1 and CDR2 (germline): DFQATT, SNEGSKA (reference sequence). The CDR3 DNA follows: TGCAGTGCCTCACTAGCGGGGGGGACAGATACGCAGTATTTT. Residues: CSASLAGGTDTQYF.

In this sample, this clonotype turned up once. This chain's CDR3 is CASTGEGGSYEQYF. CDR3 in DNA: TGTGCCAGCACGGGCGAGGGGGGCTCCTACGAGCAGTACTTC. The chain carries TRBV28 and TRBJ2-7; either TRBD1 or TRBD2 may supply D (6 bases each). V gave up 7 bases and J gave up 0 bases, with 13 bases separating them. The CDR3 is 14 residues long. The V gene's germline CDR1 is MDHEN and CDR2 SYDVKM.

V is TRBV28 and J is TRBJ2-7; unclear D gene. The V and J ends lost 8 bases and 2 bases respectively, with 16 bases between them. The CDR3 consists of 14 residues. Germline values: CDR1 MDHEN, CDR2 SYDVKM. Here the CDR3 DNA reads TGTGCCAGCCTATCAGATCCGTCAACCTACGAGCAGTACTTC. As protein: CASLSDPSTYEQYF.

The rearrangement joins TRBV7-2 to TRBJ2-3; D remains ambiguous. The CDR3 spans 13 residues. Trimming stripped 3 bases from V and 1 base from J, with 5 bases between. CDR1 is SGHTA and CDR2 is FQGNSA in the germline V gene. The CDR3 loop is CASSLDRTDTQYF. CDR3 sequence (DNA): TGTGCCAGCAGCTTGGACCGCACAGATACGCAGTATTTT.

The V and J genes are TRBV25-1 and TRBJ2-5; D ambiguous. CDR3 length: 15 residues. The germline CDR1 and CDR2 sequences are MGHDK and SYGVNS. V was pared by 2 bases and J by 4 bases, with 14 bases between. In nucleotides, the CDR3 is TGTGCCAGCAGTGAAGTCATCGGCCTCGTAGAGACCCAGTACTTC. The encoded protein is CASSEVIGLVETQYF.

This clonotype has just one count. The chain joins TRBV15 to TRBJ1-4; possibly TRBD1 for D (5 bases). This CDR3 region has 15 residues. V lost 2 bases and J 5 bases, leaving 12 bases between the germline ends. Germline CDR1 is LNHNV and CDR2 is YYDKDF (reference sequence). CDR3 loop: CATSRMGEENEKLFF. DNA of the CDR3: TGTGCCACCAGCAGAATGGGGGAGGAAAATGAAAAACTGTTTTTT.

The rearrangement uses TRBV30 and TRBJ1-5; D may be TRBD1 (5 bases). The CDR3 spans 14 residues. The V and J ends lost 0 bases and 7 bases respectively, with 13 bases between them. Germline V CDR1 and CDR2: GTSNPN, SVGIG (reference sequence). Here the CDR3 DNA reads TGTGCCTGGAGTGTACACGGGGCGAGACAGCCCCAGCATTTT. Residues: CAWSVHGARQPQHF.

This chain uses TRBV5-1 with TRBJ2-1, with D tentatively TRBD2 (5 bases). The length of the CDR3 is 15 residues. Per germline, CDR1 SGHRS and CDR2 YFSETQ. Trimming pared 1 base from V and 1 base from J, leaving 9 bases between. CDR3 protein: CASSLPAGSYNEQFF. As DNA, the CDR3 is TGCGCCAGCAGCTTGCCCGCGGGTTCCTACAATGAGCAGTTCTTC.

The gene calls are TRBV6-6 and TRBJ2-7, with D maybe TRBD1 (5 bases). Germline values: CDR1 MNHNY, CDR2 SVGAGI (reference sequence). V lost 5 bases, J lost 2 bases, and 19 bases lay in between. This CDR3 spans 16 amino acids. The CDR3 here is CASSKLQVADTYEQYF. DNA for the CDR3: TGTGCCAGCAGTAAATTACAGGTGGCAGATACCTACGAGCAGTACTTC.

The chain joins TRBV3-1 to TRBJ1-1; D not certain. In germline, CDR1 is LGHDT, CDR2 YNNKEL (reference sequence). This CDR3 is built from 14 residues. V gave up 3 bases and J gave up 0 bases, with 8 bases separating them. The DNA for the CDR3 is TGTGCCAGCAGCCACCTCAGACTGAACACTGAAGCTTTCTTT. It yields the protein CASSHLRLNTEAFF.

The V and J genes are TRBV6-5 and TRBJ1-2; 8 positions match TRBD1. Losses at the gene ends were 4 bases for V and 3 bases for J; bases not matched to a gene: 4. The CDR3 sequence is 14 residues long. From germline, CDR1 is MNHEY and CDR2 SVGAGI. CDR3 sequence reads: CASSLGQEDYGYTF. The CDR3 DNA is TGTGCCAGCAGTTTGGGACAGGAGGACTATGGCTACACCTTC.

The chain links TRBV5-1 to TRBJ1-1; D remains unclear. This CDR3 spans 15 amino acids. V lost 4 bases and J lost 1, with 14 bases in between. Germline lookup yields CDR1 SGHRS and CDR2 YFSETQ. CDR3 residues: CASSPLPGENTEAFF. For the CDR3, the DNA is TGCGCCAGCAGCCCGCTCCCGGGAGAGAACACTGAAGCTTTCTTT.

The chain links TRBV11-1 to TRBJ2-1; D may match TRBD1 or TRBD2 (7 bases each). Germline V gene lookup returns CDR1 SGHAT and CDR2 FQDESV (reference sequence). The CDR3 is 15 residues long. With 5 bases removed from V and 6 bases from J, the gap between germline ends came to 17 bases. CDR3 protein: CASSQWEGAGNEQFF. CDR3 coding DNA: TGTGCCAGCAGCCAATGGGAGGGGGCCGGCAATGAGCAGTTCTTC.

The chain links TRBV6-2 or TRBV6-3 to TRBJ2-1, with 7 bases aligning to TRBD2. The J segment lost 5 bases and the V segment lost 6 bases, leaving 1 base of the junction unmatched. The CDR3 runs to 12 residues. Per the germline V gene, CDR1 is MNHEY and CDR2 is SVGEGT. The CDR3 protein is CASRGGDNEQFF. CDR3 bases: TGTGCCAGCAGGGGGGGGGACAATGAGCAGTTCTTC.

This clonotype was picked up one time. The CDR3 DNA is TGCGCCAGCAGCCAAGAACAAGGACAGGGGGCATGGGAGCAGTTCTTC. The encoded protein is CASSQEQGQGAWEQFF. The rearrangement joins TRBV4-3 to TRBJ2-1; 11 nucleotides line up with TRBD1. The CDR3 consists of 16 residues. The trim removed 0 bases at V and 10 bases at J, leaving 8 bases unmatched. CDR1 LGHNA and CDR2 YSLEER come from the germline V gene.

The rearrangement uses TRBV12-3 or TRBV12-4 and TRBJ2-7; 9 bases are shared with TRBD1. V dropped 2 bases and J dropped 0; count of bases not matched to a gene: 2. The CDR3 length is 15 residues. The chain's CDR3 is CASSLWDRASYEQYF. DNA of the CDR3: TGTGCCAGCAGTTTATGGGACAGGGCCTCCTACGAGCAGTACTTC.

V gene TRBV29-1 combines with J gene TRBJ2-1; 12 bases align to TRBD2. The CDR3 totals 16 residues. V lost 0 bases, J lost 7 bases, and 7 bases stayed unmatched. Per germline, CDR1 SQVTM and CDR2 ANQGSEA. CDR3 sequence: CSVEDPSGGAANEQFF. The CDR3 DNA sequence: TGCAGCGTTGAAGATCCTAGCGGGGGGGCCGCGAATGAGCAGTTCTTC.

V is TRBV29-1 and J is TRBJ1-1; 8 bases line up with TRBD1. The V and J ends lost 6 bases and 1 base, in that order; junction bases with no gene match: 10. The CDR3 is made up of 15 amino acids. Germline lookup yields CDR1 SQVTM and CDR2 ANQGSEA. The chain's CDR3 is CSVHLQGAKNTEAFF. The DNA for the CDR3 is TGCAGCGTCCACCTTCAGGGGGCCAAGAACACTGAAGCTTTCTTT.

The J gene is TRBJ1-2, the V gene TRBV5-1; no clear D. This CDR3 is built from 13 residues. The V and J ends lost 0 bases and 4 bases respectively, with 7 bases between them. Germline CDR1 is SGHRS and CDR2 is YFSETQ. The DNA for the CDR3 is TGCGCCAGCAGCTTGGAGGCAGCCTATGGCTACACCTTC. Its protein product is CASSLEAAYGYTF.

CDR3 sequence: CASSGLTGELFF. For the CDR3, the DNA is TGTGCCAGCTCCGGACTCACCGGGGAGCTGTTTTTT. This chain connects TRBV18 to TRBJ2-2; a weak D match, TRBD2 (5 bases). Germline V gives CDR1 KGHSH, CDR2 LQKENI. This CDR3 contains 12 residues. Trimming took 6 bases from V and 4 from J, leaving 6 bases between them.

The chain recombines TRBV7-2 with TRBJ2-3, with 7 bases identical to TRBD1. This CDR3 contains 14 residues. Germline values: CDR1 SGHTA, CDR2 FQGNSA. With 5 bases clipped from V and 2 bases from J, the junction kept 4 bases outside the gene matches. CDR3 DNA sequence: TGTGCCAGCAGCCCGGGGACAGCCACAGATACGCAGTATTTT. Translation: CASSPGTATDTQYF.

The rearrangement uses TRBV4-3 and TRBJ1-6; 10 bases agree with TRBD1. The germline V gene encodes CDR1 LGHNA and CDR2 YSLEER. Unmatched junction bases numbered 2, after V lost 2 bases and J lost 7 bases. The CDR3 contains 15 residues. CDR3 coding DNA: TGCGCCAGCAGCCAACAGGGACAGGGGAATTCACCCCTCCACTTT. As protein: CASSQQGQGNSPLHF.

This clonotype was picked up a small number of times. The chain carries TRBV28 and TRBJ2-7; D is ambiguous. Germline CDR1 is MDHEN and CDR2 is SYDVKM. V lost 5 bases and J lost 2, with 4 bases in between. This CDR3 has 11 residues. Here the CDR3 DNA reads TGTGCCAGCAGTCTAGCCTACGAGCAGTACTTC. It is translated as CASSLAYEQYF.

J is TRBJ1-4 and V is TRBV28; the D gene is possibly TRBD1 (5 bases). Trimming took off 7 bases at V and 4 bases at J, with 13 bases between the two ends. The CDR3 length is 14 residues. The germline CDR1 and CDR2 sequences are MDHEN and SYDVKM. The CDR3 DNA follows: TGTGCCAGCACCACGGGTGGGGGTAATGAAAAACTGTTTTTT. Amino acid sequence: CASTTGGGNEKLFF.

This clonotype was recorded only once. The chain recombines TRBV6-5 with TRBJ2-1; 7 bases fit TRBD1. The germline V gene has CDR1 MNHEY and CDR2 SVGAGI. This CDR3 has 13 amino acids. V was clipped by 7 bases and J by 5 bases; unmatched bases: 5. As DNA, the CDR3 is TGTGCCAGCATCCAGACAGGGAACAATGAGCAGTTCTTC. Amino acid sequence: CASIQTGNNEQFF.